The 19 T cell receptor beta chains reported below all come from one sample, sequenced in a study of T cell repertoires in aging, cancer and after chemotherapy. The template was genomic DNA from peripheral blood, not RNA. TRB rearrangements spanning V, D and J were amplified using mixed TRB-A/B primers. TCRdb recomputed calls from the multiplex PCR reads with MiXCR, one row per CDR3 protein. The data contain around 13,000 distinct CDR3 sequences, 35% to 40% of them seen just once; the ten biggest clones take up about 6.2%. The source material was blood. These receptors were obtained from a human donor in good health. The donor label of this sample is uncertain.

To note about this clonotype: One end of the junction does not line up with germline, which may come from a read error. The V and J genes are TRBV7-2 and TRBJ1-5, with D uncertain. This CDR3 has 14 amino acids. Germline V gene sequence: CDR1 SGHTA, CDR2 FQGNSA. The CDR3 DNA reads as TGCGCCAGCGTCTCCGGCCCGTGGAATCAGCCCCAGCATTTT. Encoded protein: CASVSGPWNQPQHF.

This chain uses TRBV18 with TRBJ2-1; D is unresolved. V lost 3 bases and J 4 bases, leaving 13 bases between the germline ends. The CDR3 totals 15 residues. The germline V gene has CDR1 KGHSH and CDR2 LQKENI. The CDR3 protein is CASSPWTATYNEQFF. As DNA, the CDR3 is TGTGCCAGCTCACCGTGGACCGCAACATACAATGAGCAGTTCTTC.

This sequence joins TRBV6-5 and TRBJ2-7, with D perhaps matching TRBD1 (6 bases). The CDR3 is 14 amino acids. V was cut by 2 bases and J by 0 bases, with 8 bases left in between. Germline CDR1 MNHEY, CDR2 SVGAGI. The CDR3 loop reads CASSYRDTSYEQYF. The CDR3 DNA reads as TGTGCCAGCAGTTACCGGGACACCTCCTACGAGCAGTACTTC.

In this sample, this clonotype turned up a few times. The genes are TRBV30 and TRBJ1-1; the D is unclear. Germline-derived CDR1 and CDR2 are GTSNPN and SVGIG (reference sequence). Trimming took off 8 bases at V and 1 base at J, with 5 bases between the two ends. The length of the CDR3 is 10 residues. The CDR3 sequence is CATRNTEAFF. The CDR3 region has the DNA TGTGCCACAAGGAACACTGAAGCTTTCTTT.

The chain joins TRBV6-4 to TRBJ2-1, with TRBD2 matching over 8 bases. CDR3 length equals 16 residues. Losses at the gene ends were 2 bases for V and 1 base for J; bases not matched to a gene: 4. Germline loops: CDR1 MRHNA, CDR2 SNTAGT. CDR3 bases: TGTGCCAGCAGTGACAGCGGGAGTCTGTCCTACAATGAGCAGTTCTTC. This encodes CASSDSGSLSYNEQFF.

V usage is TRBV5-4 and J usage is TRBJ2-1; D unresolved. This CDR3 spans 11 amino acids. V lost 2 bases and J lost 10, with 7 bases in between. CDR1 and CDR2 from the germline V gene are SGHNT and YYREEE (reference sequence). The CDR3 DNA reads TGTGCCAGCAGCTTCCTTGAGGAGCAGTTCTTC. Translation gives CASSFLEEQFF.

Comment on this clonotype: This clone may be a read error of a much larger clone one base away. The gene calls are TRBV29-1 and TRBJ2-1; D is unresolved. The ends were cut back, 6 bases at V and 4 bases at J, with 7 bases in the middle. The CDR3 totals 11 residues. Germline V gene data show CDR1 as SQVTM and CDR2 as ANQGSEA. CDR3 DNA: TGCAGCGTCAACAGTTACAATGAGCAGTTCTTC. It is translated as CSVNSYNEQFF.

The chain joins TRBV6-1 to TRBJ1-2, with 9 bases identical to TRBD1. The J segment lost 2 bases and the V segment lost 6 bases, leaving 7 bases of the junction unmatched. This CDR3 has 15 residues. The germline V gene has CDR1 MNHNS and CDR2 SASEGT. This chain's CDR3 is CASSRTGALNYGYTF. CDR3 sequence (DNA): TGTGCCAGCAGCCGGACAGGGGCTCTAAACTATGGCTACACCTTC.

The chain employs TRBV5-6 and TRBJ2-2; D is unclear. CDR3 length equals 11 residues. In germline, CDR1 is SGHDT, CDR2 YYEEEE. V was trimmed by 3 bases and J by 3 bases, leaving 0 bases between them. The CDR3 loop is CASSYTGELFF. The CDR3 bases are TGTGCCAGCAGCTACACCGGGGAGCTGTTTTTT.

V usage is TRBV5-6 and J usage is TRBJ1-1, with a tentative D call TRBD1 (5 bases). V lost 1 base, J lost 0 bases, and 10 bases lay in between. Germline V gives CDR1 SGHDT, CDR2 YYEEEE. The CDR3 loop spans 15 amino acids. The CDR3 loop reads CASSLTGLLNTEAFF. The CDR3 DNA reads TGTGCCAGCAGCTTGACGGGACTCCTGAACACTGAAGCTTTCTTT.

V and J are TRBV10-3 and TRBJ2-7; TRBD2 might be the D (6 bases). The CDR3 is made up of 13 amino acids. Per the germline V gene, CDR1 is ENHRY and CDR2 is SYGVKD. Trimming left V 4 bases short and J 6 bases short, with 13 bases between. The CDR3 reads CAISASGVFEQYF. The CDR3 coding sequence is TGTGCCATCAGTGCCTCGGGGGTCTTCGAGCAGTACTTC.

In this sample, this clonotype turned up a few times. The J gene is TRBJ1-2, the V gene TRBV6-9; D remains unclear. Germline assignment: CDR1 MNHGY and CDR2 SVAAGI. This CDR3 has 13 amino acids. V lost 5 bases and J 3 bases, leaving 10 bases between the germline ends. CDR3 DNA sequence: TGTGCCAGCAGTCGCCGGGAGGACTATGGCTACACCTTC. Translation gives CASSRREDYGYTF.

Sample share makes this clonotype medium-sized. The rearrangement links TRBV19 to TRBJ2-3, with a possible D match to TRBD2 (6 bases). V lost 8 bases, J lost 0 bases, and 12 bases lay in between. Looked up from germline, CDR1 is LNHDA and CDR2 is SQIVND (reference sequence). The CDR3 consists of 14 residues. As DNA, the CDR3 is TGTGCCAGTGCTACTAGCTATAGCACAGATACGCAGTATTTT. Protein: CASATSYSTDTQYF.

The chain links TRBV13 to TRBJ1-4, with D tentatively TRBD1 (6 bases). Per germline, CDR1 PRHDT and CDR2 FYEKMQ (reference sequence). With 5 bases removed from V and 8 bases from J, the gap between germline ends came to 18 bases. This CDR3 spans 15 amino acids. The CDR3 loop is CASSQGRGRKEKLFF. CDR3 DNA: TGTGCCAGCAGCCAAGGACGGGGGCGCAAAGAAAAACTGTTTTTT.

The chain combines TRBV7-3 with TRBJ2-2, with TRBD2 as a possible D gene (6 bases). The CDR3 sequence is 14 residues long. Per the germline V gene, CDR1 is SGHTA and CDR2 is FQGTGA. The germline V and J ends were trimmed by 0 bases and 6 bases, with 8 bases remaining between them. The CDR3 DNA is TGTGCCAGCAGCTTAACTAGCGGAGCCGGGGAGCTGTTTTTT. This translates into CASSLTSGAGELFF. Together with reference TRBV7-3 and TRBJ2-2, the CDR3 gives the full variable domain: GAGVSQTPSNKVTEKGKYVELRCDPISGHTALYWYRQSLGQGPEFLIYFQGTGAADDSGLPNDRFFAVRPEGSVSTLKIQRTERGDSAVYLCASSLTSGAGELFFGEGSRLTVL.

On this clonotype itself: A read error may account for a junction end that differs from germline. This rearrangement joins TRBV5-6 to TRBJ1-2; D is possibly TRBD1 (6 bases). This CDR3 region has 15 residues. Per the germline V gene, CDR1 is SGHDT and CDR2 is YYEEEE. CDR3 protein: CASSQTGTPNYGYTF. In nucleotides, the CDR3 is TGCGCCAGCAGCCAAACCGGGACACCTAACTATGGCTACACCTTC.

This clonotype was observed a handful of times. The chain joins TRBV12-3 or TRBV12-4 to TRBJ2-7; TRBD2 matches 8 bases. J was trimmed by 3 bases and V by 3 bases; bases with no gene match: 7. The CDR3 contains 15 residues. The CDR3 nucleotides are TGTGCCAGCAGTTTGAGATGGCTAGCGGGCTACGAGCAGTACTTC. Translating it yields CASSLRWLAGYEQYF.

This clonotype is termed medium-sized. V gene TRBV27 combines with J gene TRBJ2-5; D not certain. Trimming stripped 5 bases from V and 4 bases from J, with 11 bases between. Germline V gene sequence: CDR1 MNHEY, CDR2 SMNVEV (reference sequence). The CDR3 has 13 residues. CDR3 sequence (DNA): TGTGCCAGCAGTATACGGTTGGCAGAGACCCAGTACTTC. It is translated as CASSIRLAETQYF.

The V and J genes are TRBV19 and TRBJ1-5; possible D gene TRBD1, 5 bases. Deletions cut 7 bases from V and 6 bases from J, with 16 bases between. The CDR3 consists of 14 residues. Germline-derived CDR1 and CDR2 are LNHDA and SQIVND (reference sequence). The CDR3 coding sequence is TGTGCCAGTAATCCTGGGGGGACGGTTCAGCCCCAGCATTTT. Its translation is CASNPGGTVQPQHF.